The 5 T cell receptor beta chains listed next were all sequenced from one sample in a study of T cells of healthy individuals. MiXCR, applied by TCRdb to the 5' RACE reads, yields one record per CDR3 protein. The data contain about 100,000 distinct CDR3 sequences, approximately 15% of them seen just once; the ten biggest clones take up 6.2%. The source of these receptors is a human donor in good health.

This clonotype was picked up a small number of times. The rearrangement joins TRBV20-1 to TRBJ1-2; 7 bases agree with TRBD1. Germline lookup yields CDR1 DFQATT and CDR2 SNEGSKA (reference sequence). The CDR3 is 17 residues long. V lost 3 bases and J lost 3; bases outside the gene matches: 16. Here the CDR3 reads CSASPGQTIGRHYGYTF. CDR3 nucleotides: TGCAGTGCTAGCCCGGGACAGACTATCGGGCGGCACTATGGCTACACCTTC.

This clonotype appeared a few times. This chain connects TRBV10-3 to TRBJ2-2; weak D call: TRBD2 (5 bases). V was cut by 8 bases and J by 4 bases, with 23 bases left in between. The CDR3 loop spans 17 amino acids. Germline lookup yields CDR1 ENHRY and CDR2 SYGVKD. The CDR3 loop reads CAISESRRGNPTGELFF. The CDR3 nucleotides read TGTGCCATCTCAGAGTCGAGACGGGGAAACCCCACCGGGGAGCTGTTTTTT.

The chain carries TRBV5-1 and TRBJ2-5; D is possibly TRBD1 (7 bases). There are 14 residues in the CDR3. CDR1 and CDR2 from the germline V gene are SGHRS and YFSETQ. The ends were cut back, 5 bases at V and 1 base at J, with 12 bases in the middle. The CDR3 region is CASRPGGLQETQYF. The CDR3, as DNA: TGCGCCAGCAGACCAGGGGGACTCCAAGAGACCCAGTACTTC.

Only a few counts were recorded for this clonotype. The chain couples TRBV5-4 to TRBJ2-3; no firm D call. Germline V gene data show CDR1 as SGHNT and CDR2 as YYREEE (reference sequence). Deletions cut 1 base from V and 0 bases from J, with 9 bases between. The CDR3 consists of 15 residues. The CDR3 is CASSLRYGSTDTQYF. Here the CDR3 DNA reads TGTGCCAGCAGCTTGCGCTACGGTAGCACAGATACGCAGTATTTT.

The V and J genes are TRBV5-1 and TRBJ1-1, with unresolved D. CDR1 is SGHRS and CDR2 is YFSETQ in the germline V gene. V was trimmed by 0 bases and J by 1 base, leaving 4 bases between them. There are 13 residues in the CDR3. The CDR3: CASSLVKNTEAFF. CDR3 in DNA: TGCGCCAGCAGCTTGGTAAAGAACACTGAAGCTTTCTTT. Complete variable domain (other parts from reference TRBV5-1 and TRBJ1-1): KAGVTQTPRYLIKTRGQQVTLSCSPISGHRSVSWYQQTPGQGLQFLFEYFSETQRNKGNFPGRFSGRQFSNSRSEMNVSTLELGDSALYLCASSLVKNTEAFFGQGTRLTVV.